Below, 22 T cell receptor beta chains from the same sample are listed, as sequenced in a study of OX40 agonist ivuxolimab in advanced cancers. Libraries were prepared by immunoSEQ multiplex PCR; TCRdb keeps only in-frame clonotypes and omits some of them. The data hold roughly 76,000 clones, with 80% to 90% observed a single time. The sample was CD4+ or CD8+ T cells sorted from blood, taken in a trial of the OX40 agonist ivuxolimab. Receptors were obtained from an adult with an advanced solid tumor such as melanoma, head and neck, liver or kidney cancer.

The rearrangement links TRBV7-3 to TRBJ2-3; 7 bases align to TRBD2. Looked up from germline, CDR1 is SGHTA and CDR2 is FQGTGA. V was clipped by 6 bases and J by 2 bases; unmatched bases: 11. The CDR3 has 16 residues. Written as DNA, the CDR3 is TGTGCCAGCAGTTTAGGGCGGGGGACCGTCACAGATACGCAGTATTTT. Protein sequence: CASSLGRGTVTDTQYF.

This chain connects TRBV30 to TRBJ2-5; 7 nucleotides line up with TRBD1. Losses at the gene ends were 2 bases for V and 11 bases for J; bases not matched to a gene: 11. This CDR3 has 13 amino acids. CDR1 is GTSNPN and CDR2 is SVGIG in the germline V gene (reference sequence). As DNA, the CDR3 is TGTGCCTGGAGTTCACAGGGGATGGGGGAGCAGTACTTC. Translated, it gives CAWSSQGMGEQYF.

The table lists this clone with a few counts. For the CDR3, the DNA is TGTGCCAGCAGCTTCAGTTCTAGCGTTGAATACGAGCAGTACTTC. Protein: CASSFSSSVEYEQYF. V usage is TRBV5-6 and J usage is TRBJ2-7; a weak D match, TRBD2 (6 bases). The CDR3 runs 15 residues. The ends were cut back, 2 bases at V and 4 bases at J, with 16 bases in the middle. The germline V gene encodes CDR1 SGHDT and CDR2 YYEEEE.

Comments on this clone: The same CDR3 can be traced to other DNA sequences in this sample. This chain links TRBV7-8 with TRBJ2-1; D unclear. Trimming took off 1 base at V and 6 bases at J, with 1 base between the two ends. Germline V gene data show CDR1 as SGHVS and CDR2 as FQNEAQ. The CDR3 has 11 amino acids. This CDR3 is CASSLVNEQFF. The CDR3 coding sequence is TGTGCCAGCAGCTTAGTCAATGAGCAGTTCTTC.

V and J are TRBV10-3 and TRBJ1-1; 7 bases agree with TRBD1. The germline CDR1 and CDR2 sequences are ENHRY and SYGVKD. V was clipped by 8 bases and J by 1 base; unmatched bases: 4. CDR3 length: 13 residues. The CDR3: CAIQGGANTEAFF. CDR3 nucleotides: TGTGCCATCCAGGGGGGGGCGAACACTGAAGCTTTCTTT.

V usage is TRBV7-2 and J usage is TRBJ2-5; TRBD1 matches 7 bases. The assigned J gene may be wrong: the sequence end matches TRBJ2-7 better. The CDR3 runs 15 residues. The germline V gene encodes CDR1 SGHTA and CDR2 FQGNSA. The CDR3: CASSSSGTVSYEQYF. The CDR3 DNA is TGTGCCAGCAGCTCCTCCGGGACAGTCTCCTACGAGCAGTACTTC.

The chain links TRBV27 to TRBJ2-7; 9 bases are a match to TRBD1. Germline V gene lookup returns CDR1 MNHEY and CDR2 SMNVEV (reference sequence). The CDR3 consists of 15 residues. V lost 6 bases and J lost 0; bases outside the gene matches: 6. The CDR3 sequence: CASSWGQGGSYEQYF. CDR3 nucleotide sequence: TGTGCCAGCAGCTGGGGACAGGGTGGCTCCTACGAGCAGTACTTC.

CDR3 nucleotide sequence: TGTGCCTGGATTGATCGCATACTAGCGGGAGGGCCTTACGAGCAGTACTTC. As protein: CAWIDRILAGGPYEQYF. This chain joins TRBV30 and TRBJ2-7; 13 bases line up with TRBD2. The CDR3 contains 17 residues. J lost 4 bases, V lost 4 bases, and 13 bases had no gene match. CDR1 is GTSNPN, CDR2 SVGIG, per germline (reference sequence).

V usage is TRBV6-6 and J usage is TRBJ1-1; 9 positions agree with TRBD1. The germline gives CDR1 MNHNY, CDR2 SVGAGI (reference sequence). This CDR3 has 15 residues. V gave up 7 bases and J gave up 5 bases; unmatched junction bases: 11. The CDR3 bases are TGTGCCAGCAAGGACAGGGGCCAAATGGTAACTGAAGCTTTCTTT. Protein: CASKDRGQMVTEAFF.

The V gene is TRBV27, the J gene TRBJ2-1; 8 nucleotides match TRBD1. The CDR3 is 15 amino acids. Germline V lookup: CDR1 MNHEY, CDR2 SMNVEV (reference sequence). Trimming took 5 bases from V and 5 from J; bases not matched to a gene: 8. CDR3 DNA: TGTGCCAGCAGTCTAGGACAGGGATATAACAATGAGCAGTTCTTC. It codes for CASSLGQGYNNEQFF.

This chain uses TRBV5-1 with TRBJ1-1; D gene ambiguous. The CDR3 sequence is 17 residues long. Trimming removed 2 bases from V and 0 bases from J, with 17 bases in between. In germline, CDR1 is SGHRS, CDR2 YFSETQ. DNA for the CDR3: TGCGCCAGCAGCTTTAATCGGGGTGGTGGGATGAACACTGAAGCTTTCTTT. This sequence encodes CASSFNRGGGMNTEAFF.

The chain couples TRBV7-2 to TRBJ2-2; D not certain. V lost 1 base, J lost 2 bases, and 11 bases lay in between. The CDR3 totals 16 residues. The germline gives CDR1 SGHTA, CDR2 FQGNSA. CDR3 sequence: CASSLGPIRNTGELFF. The CDR3 nucleotides read TGTGCCAGCAGCTTAGGACCAATCAGAAACACCGGGGAGCTGTTTTTT.

J is TRBJ2-4 and V is TRBV6-5, with D unclear. Germline V CDR1 and CDR2: MNHEY, SVGAGI. This CDR3 region has 11 residues. The chain's CDR3 is CPISGKNIQYF. The CDR3 DNA is TGTCCAATTTCGGGCAAAAACATTCAGTACTTC.

The chain carries TRBV2 and TRBJ2-7; D gene ambiguous. The germline gives CDR1 SNHLY, CDR2 FYNNEI. V was cut by 5 bases and J by 3 bases, with 8 bases left in between. The CDR3 loop spans 12 amino acids. The CDR3 DNA reads TGTGCCAGCAGTAAACAGAGCTACGAGCAGTACTTC. This translates into CASSKQSYEQYF.

This clone appeared a few times. This sequence joins TRBV4-1 and TRBJ1-2; TRBD1 agrees at 7 bases. The V segment lost 1 base and the J segment 3 bases; nucleotides outside the gene matches: 11. This CDR3 region has 17 residues. Germline CDR1 and CDR2: MGHRA and YSYEKL. CDR3 sequence: CASSQVLGPGGDYGYTF. The CDR3 DNA sequence: TGCGCCAGCAGCCAAGTTTTGGGTCCAGGGGGGGACTATGGCTACACCTTC.

V usage is TRBV5-1 and J usage is TRBJ1-1, with D unresolved. The CDR3 is made up of 15 amino acids. The germline V gene has CDR1 SGHRS and CDR2 YFSETQ. Trimming cost V 4 bases and J 4 bases, with 17 bases left between them. CDR3 nucleotides: TGCGCCAGCAGCCCCGAGGGCGGGTACGGCACTGAAGCTTTCTTT. Its translation is CASSPEGGYGTEAFF.

This clone has only a few counts. V is TRBV27 and J is TRBJ1-2, with D perhaps matching TRBD1 (6 bases). The V gene's germline CDR1 is MNHEY and CDR2 SMNVEV (reference sequence). The V and J ends lost 6 bases and 5 bases respectively, with 19 bases between them. The CDR3 totals 15 residues. For the CDR3, the DNA is TGTGCCAGCAGCCCGAGGGGGGGGCTAGATTATGGCTACACCTTC. It is translated as CASSPRGGLDYGYTF.

The chain is built from TRBV7-9 and TRBJ1-1, with D possibly matching TRBD1 (6 bases). CDR1 SEHNR and CDR2 FQNEAQ come from the germline V gene (reference sequence). The CDR3 has 14 amino acids. The V end lost 5 bases, the J end lost 4 bases, and 14 bases lay between the germline ends. The CDR3 DNA reads TGTGCCAGCAGCCCTCCACTAGGGGGCACTGAAGCTTTCTTT. It codes for CASSPPLGGTEAFF.

V and J are TRBV4-3 and TRBJ2-3; D not resolved. Germline values: CDR1 LGHNA, CDR2 YSLEER. V lost 4 bases and J lost 2, with 13 bases in between. This CDR3 has 15 residues. The CDR3 here is CASSRYSEPTDTQYF. The DNA for the CDR3 is TGCGCCAGCAGCCGCTACTCAGAGCCCACAGATACGCAGTATTTT.

The rearrangement links TRBV21-1 to TRBJ2-1; the D call of TRBD1 is as the table states it, not checked on the DNA. TRBV21-1 is termed a pseudogene. The CDR3 totals 14 residues. The CDR3 loop is CASGRPKGVNEQFF. CDR3 DNA sequence: TGTGCCAGCGGAAGACCAAAAGGGGTCAATGAGCAGTTCTTC.

V gene TRBV7-3 combines with J gene TRBJ2-4, with unresolved D. CDR1 SGHTA and CDR2 FQGTGA come from the germline V gene. The length of the CDR3 is 14 residues. The V and J ends lost 0 bases and 2 bases respectively, with 5 bases between them. CDR3 loop: CASSLTGSKNIQYF. For the CDR3, the DNA is TGTGCCAGCAGCTTAACCGGGTCCAAAAACATTCAGTACTTC.

The chain recombines TRBV27 with TRBJ2-1; the match to TRBD2 covers 11 bases. The CDR3 sequence is 15 residues long. After removal of 2 bases from V and 8 bases from J, the junction contained 5 bases not matched to a gene. In germline, CDR1 is MNHEY, CDR2 SMNVEV (reference sequence). As DNA, the CDR3 is TGTGCCAGCAGTTTACCCCCGGGACTAGCGGATGAGCAGTTCTTC. It encodes CASSLPPGLADEQFF.